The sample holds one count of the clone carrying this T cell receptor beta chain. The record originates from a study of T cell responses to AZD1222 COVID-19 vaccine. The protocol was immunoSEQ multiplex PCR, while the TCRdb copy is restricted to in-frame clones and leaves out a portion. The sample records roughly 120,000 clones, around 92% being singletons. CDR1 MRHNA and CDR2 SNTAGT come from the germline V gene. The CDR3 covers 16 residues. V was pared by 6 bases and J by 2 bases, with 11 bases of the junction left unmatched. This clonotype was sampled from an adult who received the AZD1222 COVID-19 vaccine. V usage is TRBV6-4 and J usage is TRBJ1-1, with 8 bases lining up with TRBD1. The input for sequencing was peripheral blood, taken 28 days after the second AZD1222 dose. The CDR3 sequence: CASSKTISGGNTEAFF. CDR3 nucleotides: TGTGCCAGCAGCAAGACGATTTCAGGGGGCAACACTGAAGCTTTCTTT.